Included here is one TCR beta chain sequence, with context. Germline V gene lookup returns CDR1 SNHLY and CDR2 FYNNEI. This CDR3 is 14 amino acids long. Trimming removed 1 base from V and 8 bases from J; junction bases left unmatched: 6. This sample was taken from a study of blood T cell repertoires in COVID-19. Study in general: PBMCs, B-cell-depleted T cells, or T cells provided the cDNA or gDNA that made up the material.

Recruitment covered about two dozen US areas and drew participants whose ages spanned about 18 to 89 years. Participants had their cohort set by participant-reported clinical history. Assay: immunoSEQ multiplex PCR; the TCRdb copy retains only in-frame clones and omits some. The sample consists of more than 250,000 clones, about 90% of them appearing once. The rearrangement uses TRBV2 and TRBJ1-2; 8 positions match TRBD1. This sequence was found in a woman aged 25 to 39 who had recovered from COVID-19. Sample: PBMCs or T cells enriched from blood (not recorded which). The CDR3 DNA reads TGTGCCAGCAGTGAAGGACAGGGGTCGGAAGGCTACACCTTC. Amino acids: CASSEGQGSEGYTF.